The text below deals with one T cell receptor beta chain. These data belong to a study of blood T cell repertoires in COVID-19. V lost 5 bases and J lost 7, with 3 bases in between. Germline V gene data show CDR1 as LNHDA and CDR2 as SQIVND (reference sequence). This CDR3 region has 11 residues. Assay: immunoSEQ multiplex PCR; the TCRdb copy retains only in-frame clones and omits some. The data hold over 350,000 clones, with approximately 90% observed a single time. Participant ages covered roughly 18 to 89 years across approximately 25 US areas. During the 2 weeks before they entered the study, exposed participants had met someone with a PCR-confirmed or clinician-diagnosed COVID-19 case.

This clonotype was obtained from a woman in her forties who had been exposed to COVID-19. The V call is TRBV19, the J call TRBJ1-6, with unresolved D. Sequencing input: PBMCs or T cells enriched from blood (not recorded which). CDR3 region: CASSQNSPLHF. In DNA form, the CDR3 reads TGTGCCAGTAGTCAGAATTCACCCCTCCACTTT.